The T cell receptor beta chain under discussion was sequenced for a study of OX40 agonist ivuxolimab in advanced cancers. Study at large: Every 2 weeks, patients received ivuxolimab intravenously, dosed at 0.01 to 10 mg/kg. Three patients had partial responses: one hepatocellular carcinoma, two cutaneous melanoma. Earlier treatment with anti-PD-1, anti-PD-L1 or anti-CTLA-4 was permitted, and around 36% had received some.

Here immunoSEQ multiplex PCR was the method, and the copy in TCRdb shows in-frame clones only, minus some. The data hold about 93,000 clones, with roughly nine tenths observed a single time. Trimming cost V 5 bases and J 7 bases; bases outside gene matches: 7. The germline V gene has CDR1 SGHNT and CDR2 YENEEA. CDR3 length equals 15 residues. The V gene is TRBV11-3, the J gene TRBJ2-1; 11 bases match TRBD1. The sample consisted of CD4+ or CD8+ T cells sorted from blood, taken in a trial of the OX40 agonist ivuxolimab. The TCR was taken from an adult with an advanced solid tumor such as melanoma, head and neck, liver or kidney cancer. In nucleotides, the CDR3 is TGTGCCAGCAGCCCCCGCCGGGACAGGGGGAATGAGCAGTTCTTC. Translated: CASSPRRDRGNEQFF.